A single sample gave rise to the 29 T cell receptor beta chains below, sequenced in a study of T cell changes during pregnancy in multiple sclerosis. Profiling relied on immunoSEQ multiplex PCR, and the TCRdb table lists in-frame clones only, not all of them. The table records over 45,000 clones, 75% to 90% of them present only once. This material consisted of peripheral blood, taken in the first trimester of pregnancy. The receptors stem from a female donor in good health, enrolled as a control in a pregnancy study.

The V and J genes are TRBV11-2 and TRBJ2-1, with 11 positions matching TRBD2. J was trimmed by 5 bases and V by 6 bases; bases with no gene match: 9. The length of the CDR3 is 16 residues. Germline CDR1 SGHAT, CDR2 FQNNGV. CDR3 loop: CASRPTSGSSHNEQFF. The CDR3 region has the DNA TGTGCCAGCAGACCAACTAGCGGGAGTAGCCACAATGAGCAGTTCTTC.

CDR3 residues: CASSPAPGSVYGYTF. DNA for the CDR3: TGTGCCAGCAGCCCCGCGCCGGGGAGCGTCTATGGCTACACCTTC. The chain joins TRBV27 to TRBJ1-2; D uncertain. The CDR3 loop spans 15 amino acids. The V end was cut by 6 bases, the J end by 4 bases, with 18 bases between. Germline assignment: CDR1 MNHEY and CDR2 SMNVEV (reference sequence).

The V call is TRBV10-3, the J call TRBJ1-4; TRBD1 matches 11 bases. Germline trimming cut 4 bases from V and 0 bases from J; bases unmatched to any gene: 4. CDR3 length: 17 residues. Germline CDR1 reads ENHRY; CDR2 reads SYGVKD. CDR3 region: CAISGTGGAATNEKLFF. The CDR3 bases are TGTGCCATCAGTGGGACAGGGGGCGCAGCAACTAATGAAAAACTGTTTTTT.

In its sample, this clone was seen once. The rearrangement joins TRBV5-4 to TRBJ1-2; tentative D call: TRBD1 (6 bases). The CDR3 is 16 amino acids. Trimming shortened V by 4 bases and J by 3 bases, and 19 bases separated the two germline ends. Germline CDR1 is SGHNT and CDR2 is YYREEE (reference sequence). CDR3: CASSPKNRESHYGYTF. CDR3 bases: TGTGCCAGCAGCCCTAAGAACAGGGAATCCCACTATGGCTACACCTTC. The whole variable domain, filled in from reference TRBV5-4 and TRBJ1-2, reads ETGVTQSPTHLIKTRGQQVTLRCSSQSGHNTVSWYQQALGQGPQFIFQYYREEENGRGNFPPRFSGLQFPNYSSELNVNALELDDSALYLCASSPKNRESHYGYTFGSGTRLTVV.

The chain uses TRBV5-4 and TRBJ2-5, with 7 bases matching TRBD2. The CDR3 spans 17 residues. In germline, CDR1 is SGHNT, CDR2 YYREEE (reference sequence). V gave up 4 bases and J gave up 2 bases; unmatched junction bases: 14. CDR3 coding DNA: TGTGCCAGCAGCCGGGGATCTAGCGGAGGGGTACAAGAGACCCAGTACTTC. This translates into CASSRGSSGGVQETQYF.

V is TRBV18 and J is TRBJ2-4; TRBD1 aligns across 12 bases. Per germline, CDR1 KGHSH and CDR2 LQKENI. Trimming cost V 3 bases and J 3 bases; bases outside gene matches: 6. The CDR3 runs to 17 residues. CDR3 in DNA: TGTGCCAGCTCACCTCTTGGGACAGGGGGCGTCAAAAACATTCAGTACTTC. Amino acid sequence: CASSPLGTGGVKNIQYF.

This clone was seen a single time. As DNA, the CDR3 is TGTGCCAGCAGTTTGGGGGGGAGAGGCACCGGGGAGCTGTTTTTT. Translation: CASSLGGRGTGELFF. The J gene is TRBJ2-2, the V gene TRBV28; 7 bases fit TRBD2. Germline CDR1 is MDHEN and CDR2 is SYDVKM. This CDR3 has 15 residues. After removal of 3 bases from V and 4 bases from J, the junction contained 5 bases not matched to a gene.

This chain links TRBV10-3 with TRBJ2-3, with D possibly TRBD2 on 6 matching bases. CDR1 and CDR2 (germline): ENHRY, SYGVKD. Trimming stripped 0 bases from V and 5 bases from J, with 15 bases between. CDR3 length: 16 residues. CDR3 loop: CAISESSGGLGDTQYF. The CDR3 region has the DNA TGTGCCATCAGTGAGTCATCCGGGGGACTGGGAGATACGCAGTATTTT.

The chain carries TRBV13 and TRBJ2-5; D perhaps matches TRBD2 (7 bases). This CDR3 spans 14 amino acids. Deletions cut 5 bases from V and 1 base from J, with 11 bases between. CDR1 and CDR2 (germline): PRHDT, FYEKMQ (reference sequence). Here the CDR3 reads CASSHRGGQETQYF. The DNA of the CDR3 is TGTGCCAGCAGCCATAGGGGGGGCCAAGAGACCCAGTACTTC.

This sequence joins TRBV19 and TRBJ2-7; 9 bases are shared with TRBD1. V was pared by 3 bases and J by 5 bases, with 8 bases of the junction left unmatched. This CDR3 comprises 15 residues. CDR1 and CDR2 (germline): LNHDA, SQIVND (reference sequence). The CDR3 region has the DNA TGTGCCAGTAGTATTGGGAGACAGGGGGGGAACGAGCAGTACTTC. It translates to CASSIGRQGGNEQYF.

This clone appeared once. The genes are TRBV13 and TRBJ2-7, with a weak D call TRBD2 (6 bases). This CDR3 spans 13 amino acids. V shed 0 bases and J shed 5 bases, with 8 bases lying between them. From germline, CDR1 is PRHDT and CDR2 FYEKMQ (reference sequence). The CDR3 DNA is TGTGCCAGCAGCTTAGGCGGCGGGAACGAGCAGTACTTC. This encodes CASSLGGGNEQYF.

Here the CDR3 DNA reads TGTGCCAGCAGTGGGTCGACGGGTCAGAAAAACATTCAGTACTTC. It codes for CASSGSTGQKNIQYF. V gene TRBV6-1 combines with J gene TRBJ2-4; D gene uncertain. Trimming removed 4 bases at V and 4 bases at J, with 14 bases between. CDR3 size: 15 residues. Per the germline V gene, CDR1 is MNHNS and CDR2 is SASEGT.

The chain joins TRBV10-3 to TRBJ1-2; 10 bases agree with TRBD1. There are 18 residues in the CDR3. CDR1 and CDR2 (germline): ENHRY, SYGVKD. V trimming: 3 bases; J trimming: 8 bases; junction bases outside the gene matches: 18. CDR3 loop: CAISELLDRGRGSMGYTF. CDR3 DNA sequence: TGTGCCATCAGTGAACTACTTGACAGGGGGCGGGGGAGTATGGGCTACACCTTC.

The rearrangement uses TRBV9 and TRBJ2-2, with 10 positions matching TRBD2. V lost 3 bases to trimming and J lost 0 bases; unmatched junction nucleotides: 11. The CDR3 covers 19 residues. In germline, CDR1 is SGDLS, CDR2 YYNGEE. CDR3 in DNA: TGTGCCAGCAGCGCGTGGGGACTAGCGTACCTCGCGAACACCGGGGAGCTGTTTTTT. Translation: CASSAWGLAYLANTGELFF. The full variable domain, its missing parts supplied by reference TRBV9 and TRBJ2-2, is DSGVTQTPKHLITATGQRVTLRCSPRSGDLSVYWYQQSLDQGLQFLIQYYNGEERAKGNILERFSAQQFPDLHSELNLSSLELGDSALYFCASSAWGLAYLANTGELFFGEGSRLTVL.

The CDR3 region is CSVELGTSGGRVSYNEQFF. The CDR3 DNA is TGCAGCGTTGAGCTGGGGACTAGCGGGGGGCGCGTATCCTACAATGAGCAGTTCTTC. The V call is TRBV29-1, the J call TRBJ2-1; 15 bases are a match to TRBD2. This CDR3 contains 19 residues. Trimming cost V 3 bases and J 1 base; bases outside gene matches: 10. CDR1 SQVTM and CDR2 ANQGSEA come from the germline V gene.

The chain combines TRBV28 with TRBJ1-4; TRBD1 agrees at 9 bases. The germline V gene has CDR1 MDHEN and CDR2 SYDVKM. This CDR3 is built from 17 residues. V lost 10 bases and J lost 0; bases outside the gene matches: 12. The CDR3 loop is CAIILRDRVSTNEKLFF. In nucleotides, the CDR3 is TGTGCCATCATACTCCGGGACAGGGTTTCAACTAATGAAAAACTGTTTTTT.

V usage is TRBV2 and J usage is TRBJ2-7, with 8 nucleotides matching TRBD2. The CDR3 totals 15 residues. Trimming cost V 4 bases and J 3 bases; bases outside gene matches: 8. Germline V gene lookup returns CDR1 SNHLY and CDR2 FYNNEI. The CDR3 nucleotides are TGTGCCAGCAGTGTTGCGGGGGGCGACCTCTACGAGCAGTACTTC. This sequence encodes CASSVAGGDLYEQYF.

The chain carries TRBV14 and TRBJ2-7; 7 bases agree with TRBD2. V lost 3 bases, J lost 6 bases, and 11 bases stayed unmatched. Germline V gene sequence: CDR1 SGHDN, CDR2 FVKESK. The CDR3 has 15 residues. The CDR3: CASSHLSQGGSEQYF. CDR3 in DNA: TGTGCCAGCAGCCACCTAAGTCAGGGAGGGAGCGAGCAGTACTTC.

V is TRBV4-1 and J is TRBJ2-2, with D uncertain. V was trimmed by 6 bases and J by 4 bases, leaving 15 bases between them. Germline V gene data show CDR1 as MGHRA and CDR2 as YSYEKL. There are 15 residues in the CDR3. The CDR3 DNA is TGCGCCAGCAGGCCGTCCCCTGTGGCCACCGGGGAGCTGTTTTTT. Residues: CASRPSPVATGELFF.

This clone was observed a single time. This chain connects TRBV5-8 to TRBJ2-1; a weak D match, TRBD1 (6 bases). This CDR3 region has 14 residues. Trimming left V 5 bases short and J 0 bases short, with 9 bases between. Germline values: CDR1 SGHTS, CDR2 YDEGEE. The CDR3 is CASSTGFSYNEQFF. The CDR3 DNA sequence: TGTGCCAGCAGTACAGGGTTCTCCTACAATGAGCAGTTCTTC.

The chain carries TRBV5-1 and TRBJ1-4; 7 nucleotides align to TRBD1. V lost 4 bases to trimming and J lost 8 bases; unmatched junction nucleotides: 5. The CDR3 has 13 amino acids. The V gene's germline CDR1 is SGHRS and CDR2 YFSETQ. DNA for the CDR3: TGCGCCAGCAGCCTAATGACAGGGGAAAAACTGTTTTTT. This sequence encodes CASSLMTGEKLFF.

The rearrangement links TRBV5-6 to TRBJ2-5; no clear D. V was pared by 7 bases and J by 5 bases, with 9 bases between. The CDR3 contains 11 residues. Looked up from germline, CDR1 is SGHDT and CDR2 is YYEEEE. As DNA, the CDR3 is TGTGCCAGCCAAAACCGGGAGACCCAGTACTTC. It yields the protein CASQNRETQYF. The variable domain in full, completed from reference TRBV5-6 and TRBJ2-5, reads DAGVTQSPTHLIKTRGQQVTLRCSPKSGHDTVSWYQQALGQGPQFIFQYYEEEERQRGNFPDRFSGHQFPNYSSELNVNALLLGDSALYLCASQNRETQYFGPGTRLLVL.

The chain uses TRBV2 and TRBJ2-7; D possibly corresponds to TRBD1 (5 bases). The CDR3 is 14 residues long. CDR1 SNHLY and CDR2 FYNNEI come from the germline V gene. V dropped 7 bases and J dropped 3 bases, with 16 bases sitting between them. This CDR3 reads CASTLQGLGYEQYF. DNA of the CDR3: TGTGCCAGCACGCTCCAGGGTCTGGGCTACGAGCAGTACTTC.

This clone was counted a single time. The CDR3 nucleotides read TGTGCCAGCAGCCTCCGACAGAACTCTGGGGCCAACGTCCTGACTTTC. Translating gives CASSLRQNSGANVLTF. This rearrangement joins TRBV4-2 to TRBJ2-6, with D perhaps TRBD1 (5 bases). The germline V gene encodes CDR1 LGHNA and CDR2 YNFKEQ. The CDR3 runs to 16 residues. The V end was cut by 4 bases, the J end by 0 bases, with 10 bases between.

The V call is TRBV11-2, the J call TRBJ2-5; TRBD2 might be the D (6 bases). In germline, CDR1 is SGHAT, CDR2 FQNNGV. This CDR3 has 14 residues. With 5 bases removed from V and 4 bases from J, the gap between germline ends came to 14 bases. In DNA, the CDR3 is TGTGCCAGCAGCCCACCGGGACTGCTAGAGACCCAGTACTTC. This encodes CASSPPGLLETQYF.

This clone appeared a few times. The V call is TRBV30, the J call TRBJ1-5; possibly TRBD1 for D (5 bases). CDR3 size: 13 residues. V shed 0 bases and J shed 4 bases, with 7 bases lying between them. In germline, CDR1 is GTSNPN, CDR2 SVGIG (reference sequence). CDR3 sequence reads: CAWSVGGNQPQHF. CDR3 nucleotides: TGTGCCTGGAGTGTGGGGGGAAATCAGCCCCAGCATTTT.

The chain joins TRBV27 to TRBJ2-4; a possible D gene is TRBD2 (5 bases). Between the trimmed V and J ends, which lost 2 bases and 6 bases, there was a span of 8 bases. CDR1 and CDR2 (germline): MNHEY, SMNVEV (reference sequence). The CDR3 length is 13 residues. Written as DNA, the CDR3 is TGTGCCAGCAGTTTACGAGAGGGAAACATTCAGTACTTC. Residues: CASSLREGNIQYF.

The chain employs TRBV27 and TRBJ2-1, with a possible D match to TRBD2 (5 bases). This CDR3 has 14 amino acids. With 8 bases removed from V and 4 bases from J, the gap between germline ends came to 15 bases. Germline CDR1 reads MNHEY; CDR2 reads SMNVEV (reference sequence). The CDR3 loop reads CASRRQDSYNEQFF. The DNA for the CDR3 is TGTGCCAGCCGAAGGCAGGACTCTTACAATGAGCAGTTCTTC.

In its sample, this clone was seen once. The gene calls are TRBV18 and TRBJ1-1; D not resolved. Trimming left V 3 bases short and J 1 base short, with 15 bases between. The CDR3 extends over 16 amino acids. Germline V gene sequence: CDR1 KGHSH, CDR2 LQKENI. The DNA for the CDR3 is TGTGCCAGCTCACCGTTGGCAGGAGGAGGGAACACTGAAGCTTTCTTT. It encodes CASSPLAGGGNTEAFF. The entire variable domain, with the rest obtained from reference TRBV18 and TRBJ1-1, is as follows: NAGVMQNPRHLVRRRGQEARLRCSPMKGHSHVYWYRQLPEEGLKFMVYLQKENIIDESGMPKERFSAEFPKEGPSILRIQQVVRGDSAAYFCASSPLAGGGNTEAFFGQGTRLTVV.